The clone carrying this T cell receptor (beta chain) was recorded many times. The V gene's germline CDR1 is DFQATT and CDR2 SNEGSKA (reference sequence). The CDR3 has 16 amino acids. J gave up 3 bases and V 3 bases, and 12 bases lay outside the gene matches. This sample was included in a study of T cells in Graves' hyperthyroidism and ophthalmopathy. Study information: Peripheral blood was drawn at first diagnosis, prior to all treatment.

The TCR beta CDR3 regions underwent amplification using RNA transcripts as the source. The HTBI primer set served for first-round RT-PCR of the TCR CDR3. Via MiXCR, TCRdb re-called the multiplex PCR reads, giving one row per CDR3 protein. The profile shows approximately 430,000 distinct CDR3 sequences, approximately 14% of them singletons. The sequence was collected from a woman aged 18 to 35 with Graves' hyperthyroidism. V gene TRBV20-1 combines with J gene TRBJ2-7, with 9 bases aligning to TRBD2. Sequencing used blood. The CDR3 loop is CSASGLAGMLDYEQYF. CDR3 DNA: TGCAGTGCTAGCGGGCTAGCGGGAATGTTGGACTACGAGCAGTACTTC.